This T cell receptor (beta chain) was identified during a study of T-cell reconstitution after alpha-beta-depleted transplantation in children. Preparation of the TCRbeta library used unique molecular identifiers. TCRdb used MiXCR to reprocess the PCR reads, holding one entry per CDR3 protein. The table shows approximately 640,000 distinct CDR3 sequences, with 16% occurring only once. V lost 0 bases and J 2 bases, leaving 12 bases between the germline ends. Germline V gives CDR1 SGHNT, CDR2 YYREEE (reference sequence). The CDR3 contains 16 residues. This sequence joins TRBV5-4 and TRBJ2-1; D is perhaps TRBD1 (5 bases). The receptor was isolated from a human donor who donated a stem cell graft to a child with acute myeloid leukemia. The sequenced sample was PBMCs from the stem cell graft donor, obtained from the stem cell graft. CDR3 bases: TGTGCCAGCAGCTTGGCCGACAGCCAGGCCTACAATGAGCAGTTCTTC. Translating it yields CASSLADSQAYNEQFF.